A selection of T cell receptor beta chains follows, all from one sample in a study of T-cell reconstitution after alpha-beta-depleted transplantation in children. TCRdb re-analysed the PCR reads in MiXCR, keeping a single row per CDR3 protein. This table has 380,000 or so distinct CDR3 sequences, roughly 14% appearing once. This specimen was PBMCs, taken from the stem cell graft. The receptors were gathered from a human donor who donated a stem cell graft to a child with Fanconi anemia. Each CDR3 is given with its conserved first and last residue. The order of the fields is CDR3 protein, CDR3 DNA, clone size, J gene, V gene, D gene. The D gene is left open where the match is weak. Size values are once, few and many counts, or a class for expanded clones, and some rows have none.

CDR3aa: CASSQDVTSRWDTQYF; CDR3nt: TGCGCCAGCAGCCAAGATGTCACCTCCCGTTGGGATACGCAGTATTTT; abundance: few; j_gene: TRBJ2-3; v_gene: TRBV4-3; d_gene: .
CDR3aa: CASRAYKNTEAFF; CDR3nt: TGTGCCAGCAGAGCATATAAGAACACTGAAGCTTTCTTT; abundance: .; j_gene: TRBJ1-1; v_gene: TRBV25-1; d_gene: .
CDR3aa: CASGLGGGHTEAFF; CDR3nt: TGTGCTAGTGGCCTTGGCGGGGGGCACACTGAAGCTTTCTTT; abundance: .; j_gene: TRBJ1-1; v_gene: TRBV12-5; d_gene: .
CDR3aa: CASSPRGIQETQYF; CDR3nt: TGTGCCAGCAGCCCCCGGGGAATTCAAGAGACCCAGTACTTC; abundance: .; j_gene: TRBJ2-5; v_gene: TRBV5-6; d_gene: .
CDR3aa: CASSQEGRAEEAFF; CDR3nt: TGTGCCAGCAGCCAAGAAGGCAGGGCAGAAGAAGCTTTCTTT; abundance: few; j_gene: TRBJ1-1; v_gene: TRBV4-2; d_gene: .
CDR3aa: CASSRISRATGDTEAFF; CDR3nt: TGTGCCAGCTCACGAATAAGTCGGGCGACAGGGGATACTGAAGCTTTCTTT; abundance: .; j_gene: TRBJ1-1; v_gene: TRBV18; d_gene: TRBD1
CDR3aa: CASSQEDSPGDTQYF; CDR3nt: TGCGCCAGCAGCCAAGAAGACTCCCCGGGGGATACGCAGTATTTT; abundance: few; j_gene: TRBJ2-3; v_gene: TRBV4-3; d_gene: .
CDR3aa: CASSSGQGKDSPLHF; CDR3nt: TGTGCCAGCAGCTCTGGACAGGGAAAGGATTCACCCCTCCACTTT; abundance: .; j_gene: TRBJ1-6; v_gene: TRBV7-9; d_gene: TRBD1
CDR3aa: CSAAVGRGETQYF; CDR3nt: TGCAGTGCCGCGGTGGGGCGCGGAGAGACCCAGTACTTC; abundance: few; j_gene: TRBJ2-5; v_gene: TRBV20-1; d_gene: .
CDR3aa: CAISGNSYEQYF; CDR3nt: TGTGCCATCAGTGGAAACAGTTACGAGCAGTACTTC; abundance: many; j_gene: TRBJ2-7; v_gene: TRBV10-3; d_gene: .
CDR3aa: CAISGSGTDTDTQYF; CDR3nt: TGTGCCATCAGTGGATCCGGGACAGACACAGATACGCAGTATTTT; abundance: many; j_gene: TRBJ2-3; v_gene: TRBV10-3; d_gene: TRBD1
CDR3aa: CATSREGSWDGYTF; CDR3nt: TGTGCCACCAGCAGAGAAGGCAGTTGGGATGGCTACACCTTC; abundance: few; j_gene: TRBJ1-2; v_gene: TRBV15; d_gene: .
CDR3aa: CASRAGGTYTGELFF; CDR3nt: TGTGCCAGCCGAGCCGGGGGGACCTACACCGGGGAGCTGTTTTTT; abundance: many; j_gene: TRBJ2-2; v_gene: TRBV12-3/TRBV12-4; d_gene: TRBD2
CDR3aa: CASSESGGVGYGYTF; CDR3nt: TGCGCCAGCAGTGAGTCGGGAGGGGTAGGCTATGGCTACACCTTC; abundance: few; j_gene: TRBJ1-2; v_gene: TRBV10-2; d_gene: .
CDR3aa: CASSKTPGTFGDLYTEAFF; CDR3nt: TGTGCCAGCAGCAAAACTCCCGGGACATTTGGGGATCTTTACACTGAAGCTTTCTTT; abundance: .; j_gene: TRBJ1-1; v_gene: TRBV6-4; d_gene: .
CDR3aa: CASSRQHVNSNQPQHF; CDR3nt: TGTGCCAGCAGTCGACAGCACGTTAATAGCAATCAGCCCCAGCATTTT; abundance: few; j_gene: TRBJ1-5; v_gene: TRBV28; d_gene: .
CDR3aa: CASSQRRQYNEQFF; CDR3nt: TGTGCCAGCAGCCAAAGGCGGCAGTACAATGAGCAGTTCTTC; abundance: few; j_gene: TRBJ2-1; v_gene: TRBV3-1; d_gene: .
CDR3aa: CSVVRWGLNTEAFF; CDR3nt: TGCAGCGTTGTTCGATGGGGACTGAACACTGAAGCTTTCTTT; abundance: .; j_gene: TRBJ1-1; v_gene: TRBV29-1; d_gene: .
CDR3aa: CASRIQQETQYF; CDR3nt: TGCGCCAGCAGAATACAGCAAGAGACCCAGTACTTC; abundance: .; j_gene: TRBJ2-5; v_gene: TRBV5-1; d_gene: .
CDR3aa: CASSQETSGSLNEQFF; CDR3nt: TGTGCCAGCAGCCAAGAAACTAGCGGTTCTCTTAATGAGCAGTTCTTC; abundance: .; j_gene: TRBJ2-1; v_gene: TRBV4-2; d_gene: TRBD2
CDR3aa: CASSLGSLLSYEQYF; CDR3nt: TGTGCCAGCAGTTTGGGCAGCCTTTTATCCTACGAGCAGTACTTC; abundance: few; j_gene: TRBJ2-7; v_gene: TRBV12-3/TRBV12-4; d_gene: .
CDR3aa: CASTPERNTEAFF; CDR3nt: TGTGCCAGCACGCCGGAGAGAAATACTGAAGCTTTCTTT; abundance: many; j_gene: TRBJ1-1; v_gene: TRBV2; d_gene: .
CDR3aa: CSARPGQLDGYTF; CDR3nt: TGCAGTGCTAGACCAGGACAGCTAGATGGCTACACCTTC; abundance: .; j_gene: TRBJ1-2; v_gene: TRBV20-1; d_gene: .
CDR3aa: CASSGTLTDTQYF; CDR3nt: TGTGCCAGCAGCGGAACCTTAACAGATACGCAGTATTTT; abundance: many; j_gene: TRBJ2-3; v_gene: TRBV9; d_gene: .
CDR3aa: CASSFGTVSYNEQFF; CDR3nt: TGTGCCAGCAGCTTCGGGACAGTCTCCTACAATGAGCAGTTCTTC; abundance: many; j_gene: TRBJ2-1; v_gene: TRBV13; d_gene: TRBD1
CDR3aa: CASSMARAGLGTDTQYF; CDR3nt: TGTGCCAGTAGTATGGCCAGGGCAGGGTTGGGAACAGATACGCAGTATTTT; abundance: many; j_gene: TRBJ2-3; v_gene: TRBV19; d_gene: .
CDR3aa: CASSQGLRAEAFF; CDR3nt: TGTGCCAGTAGTCAGGGATTGAGAGCTGAAGCTTTCTTT; abundance: few; j_gene: TRBJ1-1; v_gene: TRBV19; d_gene: .
CDR3aa: CASSPRTGAQETQYF; CDR3nt: TGTGCCAGCAGCCCTAGGACAGGGGCGCAAGAGACCCAGTACTTC; abundance: many; j_gene: TRBJ2-5; v_gene: TRBV12-3/TRBV12-4; d_gene: TRBD1
CDR3aa: CASSVGTRGYGYTF; CDR3nt: TGTGCCAGCAGTGTGGGTACCAGGGGCTATGGCTACACCTTC; abundance: few; j_gene: TRBJ1-2; v_gene: TRBV2; d_gene: .